The 21 T cell receptor beta chains below were found in one sample sequenced in a study of shared clonotypes between healthy human individuals. This table comes from immunoSEQ multiplex PCR, and its TCRdb copy is limited to in-frame clones, with some not included. Of 2 million to 2.5 million clones listed, approximately 93% were seen once; the top ten hold roughly 0.36%. Sequencing was performed on naive CD4+ T cells from PBMCs. Subset specified: CD45RA+ positively selected. Every receptor here comes from a man aged 18 to 29 in good health. Some clones in this sample may be carry-over from other donors' samples.

V gene TRBV11-2 combines with J gene TRBJ2-2; no clear D. The CDR3 length is 15 residues. The V and J ends lost 2 bases and 0 bases respectively, with 7 bases between them. Germline V lookup: CDR1 SGHAT, CDR2 FQNNGV. CDR3 in DNA: TGTGCCAGCAGCTTAAGTCAGCCGAACACCGGGGAGCTGTTTTTT. It encodes CASSLSQPNTGELFF. The whole variable domain, filled in from reference TRBV11-2 and TRBJ2-2, reads EAGVAQSPRYKIIEKRQSVAFWCNPISGHATLYWYQQILGQGPKLLIQFQNNGVVDDSQLPKDRFSAERLKGVDSTLKIQPAKLEDSAVYLCASSLSQPNTGELFFGEGSRLTVL.

This chain uses TRBV4-2 with TRBJ1-5; D is uncertain. The CDR3 is 15 residues long. The germline V and J ends were trimmed by 0 bases and 5 bases, with 11 bases remaining between them. CDR1 is LGHNA and CDR2 is YNFKEQ in the germline V gene. This CDR3 is CASSQDSNWDQPQHF. CDR3 DNA: TGTGCCAGCAGCCAAGATAGCAATTGGGATCAGCCCCAGCATTTT.

CDR3 sequence (DNA): TGTGCCAGCAGCTTGGTAGTATTGAGAGAAAACATTCAGTACTTC. It encodes CASSLVVLRENIQYF. The V call is TRBV5-5, the J call TRBJ2-4; D remains unclear. Trimming took 0 bases from V and 5 from J, leaving 12 bases between them. The length of the CDR3 is 15 residues. Germline V CDR1 and CDR2: SGHKS, YYEKEE (reference sequence).

This clone was observed once. This sequence joins TRBV9 and TRBJ2-7; no definite D call. V lost 10 bases, J lost 9 bases, and 11 bases lay in between. Germline CDR1 is SGDLS and CDR2 is YYNGEE. The CDR3 covers 9 residues. CDR3 bases: TGTGCCGGAAGCTCGCGGCAGTACTTC. This codes for CAGSSRQYF.

The chain uses TRBV27 and TRBJ2-1, with TRBD2 matching over 7 bases. Germline CDR1 and CDR2: MNHEY and SMNVEV (reference sequence). The CDR3 extends over 16 amino acids. V lost 5 bases, J lost 3 bases, and 10 bases stayed unmatched. As DNA, the CDR3 is TGTGCCAGCAGTCCCCTCGGCGGGGACTACTACAATGAGCAGTTCTTC. Protein product: CASSPLGGDYYNEQFF.

The gene calls are TRBV29-1 and TRBJ2-7, with D perhaps TRBD1 or TRBD2 (5 bases each). This CDR3 contains 12 residues. Trimming shortened V by 6 bases and J by 4 bases, and 13 bases separated the two germline ends. The germline V gene encodes CDR1 SQVTM and CDR2 ANQGSEA. For the CDR3, the DNA is TGCAGCGTCCGAAGGGGAGAATACGAGCAGTACTTC. It encodes CSVRRGEYEQYF.

The CDR3 is CASSLATSGTGEQYF. The CDR3 coding sequence is TGCGCCAGCAGCCTTGCCACTAGCGGGACGGGCGAGCAGTACTTC. The chain combines TRBV4-1 with TRBJ2-7, with 10 positions matching TRBD2. V shed 4 bases, J shed 6 bases, and the junction held 9 bases outside the gene matches. Per the germline V gene, CDR1 is MGHRA and CDR2 is YSYEKL. The CDR3 length is 15 residues.

This rearrangement joins TRBV2 to TRBJ1-1; TRBD1 is a possible D gene (5 bases). Trimming took 6 bases from V and 6 from J, leaving 17 bases between them. This CDR3 contains 14 residues. The germline gives CDR1 SNHLY, CDR2 FYNNEI. Here the CDR3 DNA reads TGTGCCAGCAGCCCCCAGGGATGGGGGGCTGAAGCTTTCTTT. It encodes CASSPQGWGAEAFF.

The V call is TRBV14, the J call TRBJ2-1; D is possibly TRBD1 (6 bases). V was shortened by 4 bases and J by 2 bases, with 6 bases between the two germline ends. Germline V gene sequence: CDR1 SGHDN, CDR2 FVKESK. The CDR3 runs to 13 residues. The CDR3, as DNA: TGTGCCAGCAGCCGGACAGCCTACAATGAGCAGTTCTTC. Protein: CASSRTAYNEQFF.

This chain joins TRBV18 and TRBJ2-7; no reliable D call. The CDR3 sequence is 19 residues long. V was clipped by 0 bases and J by 5 bases, with 26 bases between them. The germline V gene has CDR1 KGHSH and CDR2 LQKENI. The CDR3 DNA sequence: TGTGCCAGCTCACCACCGAGGTTTAATGGGCACCACCCATTGGACGAGCAGTACTTC. It codes for CASSPPRFNGHHPLDEQYF.

The count of this clone is one. The chain links TRBV7-3 to TRBJ2-2; no firm D call. The germline gives CDR1 SGHTA, CDR2 FQGTGA. CDR3 length equals 16 residues. Trimming shortened V by 3 bases and J by 2 bases, and 13 bases separated the two germline ends. The CDR3 coding sequence is TGTGCCAGCAGCTTGATAACAGTCCAAAACACCGGGGAGCTGTTTTTT. Protein sequence: CASSLITVQNTGELFF.

The chain combines TRBV7-6 with TRBJ2-1; 7 nucleotides agree with TRBD2. The CDR3 is made up of 11 amino acids. With 8 bases clipped from V and 7 bases from J, the junction kept 2 bases outside the gene matches. The germline CDR1 and CDR2 sequences are SGHVS and FNYEAQ. CDR3 sequence reads: CASGLGNEQFF. The CDR3 DNA is TGTGCCAGCGGACTAGGAAATGAGCAGTTCTTC. Based on the CDR3 plus reference TRBV7-6 and TRBJ2-1, the full variable domain is GAGVSQSPRYKVTKRGQDVALRCDPISGHVSLYWYRQALGQGPEFLTYFNYEAQQDKSGLPNDRFSAERPEGSISTLTIQRTEQRDSAMYRCASGLGNEQFFGPGTRLTVL.

The chain carries TRBV19 and TRBJ1-4, with D possibly matching TRBD1 (6 bases). V lost 5 bases and J 8 bases, leaving 21 bases between the germline ends. The CDR3 has 16 amino acids. CDR1 is LNHDA and CDR2 is SQIVND in the germline V gene (reference sequence). The CDR3 nucleotides read TGTGCCAGTAGTCCTCAGAGACAGGTCCCTTACGAAAAACTGTTTTTT. This encodes CASSPQRQVPYEKLFF.

The chain links TRBV5-4 to TRBJ2-7; 7 bases line up with TRBD1. The V segment lost 1 base and the J segment 5 bases; nucleotides outside the gene matches: 9. The CDR3 is 15 residues long. Germline loops: CDR1 SGHNT, CDR2 YYREEE (reference sequence). The CDR3 DNA sequence: TGTGCCAGCAGCTTGTCAGGCCTCAGGGGGAACGAGCAGTACTTC. Encoded protein: CASSLSGLRGNEQYF.

The J gene is TRBJ2-2, the V gene TRBV7-9; TRBD2 aligns across 10 bases. Germline CDR1 reads SEHNR; CDR2 reads FQNEAQ (reference sequence). Trimming at V came to 2 bases and at J to 4 bases, leaving 10 bases not matched to a gene. The CDR3 runs to 18 residues. The CDR3 loop is CASSLRLSWTSGTGELFF. CDR3 coding DNA: TGTGCCAGCAGCTTAAGATTGTCGTGGACTAGCGGCACCGGGGAGCTGTTTTTT.

As regards this clone: Different DNA sequences within this sample yield the same CDR3. As DNA, the CDR3 is TGTGCCAGCAGTTTTCGGGGACTGGGCACAGATACGCAGTATTTT. This sequence encodes CASSFRGLGTDTQYF. The V and J genes are TRBV6-5 and TRBJ2-3, with D maybe TRBD2 (6 bases). This CDR3 is built from 15 residues. V was trimmed by 4 bases and J by 1 base, leaving 12 bases between them. The V gene's germline CDR1 is MNHEY and CDR2 SVGAGI.

J is TRBJ2-1 and V is TRBV7-2; the match to TRBD1 covers 9 bases. V gave up 6 bases and J gave up 7 bases; unmatched junction bases: 13. This CDR3 is 16 amino acids long. Germline V gene sequence: CDR1 SGHTA, CDR2 FQGNSA. CDR3 protein: CASRPPGQGARNEQFF. The CDR3 bases are TGTGCCAGCAGACCCCCGGGACAGGGAGCCCGGAATGAGCAGTTCTTC.

This chain joins TRBV2 and TRBJ2-3; D tentatively fits TRBD1 or TRBD2 (5 bases each). This CDR3 spans 14 amino acids. The V and J ends lost 6 bases and 3 bases respectively, with 13 bases between them. Germline assignment: CDR1 SNHLY and CDR2 FYNNEI. The CDR3 nucleotides read TGTGCCAGCAGCCGGGACCGGGTAACAGATACGCAGTATTTT. Protein product: CASSRDRVTDTQYF.

This clone was observed once. The chain is built from TRBV18 and TRBJ1-1, with a possible D match to TRBD1 (6 bases). This CDR3 is 16 amino acids long. Trimming removed 3 bases at V and 1 base at J, with 15 bases between. The germline CDR1 and CDR2 sequences are KGHSH and LQKENI. The CDR3 sequence: CASSPNRELKNTEAFF. CDR3 sequence (DNA): TGTGCCAGCTCACCTAACAGGGAGTTGAAGAACACTGAAGCTTTCTTT.

V usage is TRBV29-1 and J usage is TRBJ1-2; TRBD1 matches 8 bases. Germline lookup yields CDR1 SQVTM and CDR2 ANQGSEA. The CDR3 totals 13 residues. V gave up 6 bases and J gave up 5 bases; unmatched junction bases: 8. In DNA form, the CDR3 reads TGCAGCGTGGAGGACAGGGACAGATATGGCTACACCTTC. This gives the protein CSVEDRDRYGYTF.

The rearrangement links TRBV4-2 to TRBJ2-2; TRBD2 matches 14 bases. Germline CDR1 reads LGHNA; CDR2 reads YNFKEQ. CDR3 size: 18 residues. V dropped 2 bases and J dropped 5; count of bases not matched to a gene: 7. CDR3 in DNA: TGTGCCAGCAGCCAACCGGCCGGGACTAGCGGGAGTACCGGGGAGCTGTTTTTT. It is translated as CASSQPAGTSGSTGELFF.